The text below deals with one T cell receptor beta chain. A read error may account for a junction end that differs from germline. Per the germline V gene, CDR1 is MGHDK and CDR2 is SYGVNS. This CDR3 region has 16 residues. The data originate from a study of blood T cells in healthy people across ages. Sample-barcoded 5' priming and a J-beta primer mix drove a second PCR of roughly 6 to 12 cycles. TCRdb passed the 5' RACE reads through MiXCR, listing each CDR3 protein once. This sample has over a million distinct CDR3 sequences, with 35% to 45% found just once. Source material: blood. The sequence came from a young woman in good health. The chain is built from TRBV25-1 and TRBJ1-5; the match to TRBD1 covers 7 bases. The CDR3 coding sequence is TGTGCCAGTACAGGGGACACCCTACTAGGCTGTCAGCCCCGGCATTTT. Translating it yields CASTGDTLLGCQPRHF.